A single sample gave rise to the 10 T cell receptor beta chains below, sequenced in a study of shared clonotypes between healthy human individuals. Using immunoSEQ multiplex PCR, the repertoire was profiled, and TCRdb retains in-frame clones only, with some absent. The data show approximately 640,000 clones, 90% seen once. The sample consisted of memory CD8+ T cells from PBMCs. Described subset: CD45RO+ cells pooled with CCR7-negative TemRA cells. These receptors came from a man aged 18 to 35 in good health. Some clones in this sample may be carry-over from other donors' samples.

The chain couples TRBV27 to TRBJ2-1; 9 bases agree with TRBD1. CDR3 length: 15 amino acids. The V segment lost 2 bases and the J segment 6 bases; nucleotides outside the gene matches: 5. Germline V CDR1 and CDR2: MNHEY, SMNVEV (reference sequence). Written as DNA, the CDR3 is TGTGCCAGCAGTTTACCGGGACAGGGAATCAATGAGCAGTTCTTC. This encodes CASSLPGQGINEQFF.

J is TRBJ1-2 and V is TRBV27; a possible D gene is TRBD1 (6 bases). The CDR3 spans 14 residues. The V end was cut by 6 bases, the J end by 4 bases, with 15 bases between. Looked up from germline, CDR1 is MNHEY and CDR2 is SMNVEV (reference sequence). The CDR3 DNA is TGTGCCAGCAGGGCCCCCGGGGGGGCCTATGGCTACACCTTC. Its translation is CASRAPGGAYGYTF.

The chain combines TRBV27 with TRBJ2-7, with TRBD2 as a possible D gene (6 bases). This CDR3 comprises 12 residues. The germline V gene has CDR1 MNHEY and CDR2 SMNVEV (reference sequence). The ends were cut back, 9 bases at V and 2 bases at J, with 11 bases in the middle. The CDR3 loop reads CASSGGPYEQYF. The DNA of the CDR3 is TGTGCCAGTTCCGGGGGACCCTACGAGCAGTACTTC.

J is TRBJ2-7 and V is TRBV7-9, with a weak D call TRBD2 (5 bases). The V end lost 4 bases, the J end lost 5 bases, and 24 bases lay between the germline ends. The CDR3 consists of 17 residues. In germline, CDR1 is SEHNR, CDR2 FQNEAQ (reference sequence). CDR3 bases: TGTGCCAGCAGCTCACCCGACGGGGAATTTTCCAGCCACGAGCAGTACTTC. Translation: CASSSPDGEFSSHEQYF.

The table lists this clone with a count of one. The J gene is TRBJ2-7, the V gene TRBV6-5, with 10 bases fitting TRBD2. Germline V CDR1 and CDR2: MNHEY, SVGAGI. CDR3 length equals 15 residues. The ends lost 0 bases at V and 3 bases at J; junction bases unmatched: 2. The DNA for the CDR3 is TGTGCCAGCAGTTACTCTCCTAGCGGGAGCTACGAGCAGTACTTC. Translated, it gives CASSYSPSGSYEQYF.

This chain uses TRBV30 with TRBJ2-5, with D tentatively TRBD1 (5 bases). The DNA end is a closer match to TRBJ2-7, so the J assignment may be wrong. This CDR3 spans 13 amino acids. Per germline, CDR1 GTSNPN and CDR2 SVGIG (reference sequence). The CDR3 protein is CAWSSNRPNEQYF. The DNA of the CDR3 is TGTGCCTGGAGTAGTAACAGGCCAAACGAGCAGTACTTC.

This chain uses TRBV5-1 with TRBJ2-1; 10 nucleotides match TRBD2. From germline, CDR1 is SGHRS and CDR2 YFSETQ. The CDR3 consists of 15 residues. Unmatched junction bases numbered 10, after V lost 4 bases and J lost 9 bases. For the CDR3, the DNA is TGCGCCAGCAGCACTAGCGGGACCACGTCGGGTGAGCAGTTCTTC. This sequence encodes CASSTSGTTSGEQFF. The complete variable domain, with remaining parts taken from reference TRBV5-1 and TRBJ2-1, reads KAGVTQTPRYLIKTRGQQVTLSCSPISGHRSVSWYQQTPGQGLQFLFEYFSETQRNKGNFPGRFSGRQFSNSRSEMNVSTLELGDSALYLCASSTSGTTSGEQFFGPGTRLTVL.

The gene calls are TRBV7-9 and TRBJ2-2, with D possibly matching TRBD1 (5 bases). Germline V lookup: CDR1 SEHNR, CDR2 FQNEAQ (reference sequence). This CDR3 comprises 13 residues. V lost 5 bases and J lost 4, with 8 bases in between. This CDR3 is CASSPDSTGELFF. The DNA of the CDR3 is TGTGCCAGCAGCCCAGACAGCACCGGGGAGCTGTTTTTT.

The rearrangement joins TRBV7-9 to TRBJ1-5; 7 bases are shared with TRBD1. With 4 bases clipped from V and 2 bases from J, the junction kept 11 bases outside the gene matches. The CDR3 sequence is 17 residues long. The germline gives CDR1 SEHNR, CDR2 FQNEAQ (reference sequence). The CDR3 sequence: CASSSGYDREGNQPQHF. In DNA form, the CDR3 reads TGTGCCAGCAGCTCTGGATACGACAGGGAGGGCAATCAGCCCCAGCATTTT.

V is TRBV7-9 and J is TRBJ1-2; tentative D call: TRBD1 (6 bases). CDR1 and CDR2 from the germline V gene are SEHNR and FQNEAQ (reference sequence). The CDR3 loop spans 16 amino acids. V gave up 1 base and J gave up 0 bases, with 12 bases separating them. CDR3 in amino acids: CASSLVRGTPNYGYTF. The CDR3 DNA reads TGTGCCAGCAGCTTAGTTAGGGGGACTCCTAACTATGGCTACACCTTC.